The 8 T cell receptor beta chains in this list originate from one sample, sequenced in a study of CD8 T cells in Susac syndrome. The RNA input was about 0.5 to 1 ug, and it was reverse transcribed with random hexamers. Using its own MiXCR run on the immunoSEQ multiplex PCR reads, TCRdb lists one record per CDR3 protein. The profile shows fewer than 200,000 distinct CDR3 sequences, approximately 93% of them singletons. The sample comprised CD4+ T cells from PBMCs. These TCRs come from a human donor in good health.

CDR3: CASSLVGPTQGTDTQYF. Written as DNA, the CDR3 is TGCGCCAGCAGCTTGGTGGGGCCGACCCAGGGGACAGATACGCAGTATTTT. The rearrangement uses TRBV5-1 and TRBJ2-3; D might be TRBD1 (6 bases). The V end lost 0 bases, the J end lost 3 bases, and 17 bases lay between the germline ends. This CDR3 region has 17 residues. Germline V gives CDR1 SGHRS, CDR2 YFSETQ. The variable domain in full, completed from reference TRBV5-1 and TRBJ2-3, reads KAGVTQTPRYLIKTRGQQVTLSCSPISGHRSVSWYQQTPGQGLQFLFEYFSETQRNKGNFPGRFSGRQFSNSRSEMNVSTLELGDSALYLCASSLVGPTQGTDTQYFGPGTRLTVL.

This rearrangement joins TRBV20-1 to TRBJ2-5; D remains unclear. The V gene's germline CDR1 is DFQATT and CDR2 SNEGSKA (reference sequence). V lost 0 bases and J lost 6, with 11 bases in between. The CDR3 covers 13 residues. CDR3 in amino acids: CSAREGGVKTQYF. Here the CDR3 DNA reads TGCAGTGCTAGAGAGGGTGGGGTAAAGACCCAGTACTTC.

The chain uses TRBV7-9 and TRBJ1-5; tentatively, D is TRBD1 (6 bases). Trimming shortened V by 5 bases and J by 5 bases, and 13 bases separated the two germline ends. This CDR3 has 14 amino acids. The germline gives CDR1 SEHNR, CDR2 FQNEAQ (reference sequence). The CDR3 DNA is TGTGCCAGCAGCACCCACAGGGATGATCAGCCCCAGCATTTT. Its translation is CASSTHRDDQPQHF. Based on the CDR3 plus reference TRBV7-9 and TRBJ1-5, the full variable domain is DTGVSQNPRHKITKRGQNVTFRCDPISEHNRLYWYRQTLGQGPEFLTYFQNEAQLEKSRLLSDRFSAERPKGSFSTLEIQRTEQGDSAMYLCASSTHRDDQPQHFGDGTRLSIL.

This clonotype was seen once. The J gene is TRBJ1-2, the V gene TRBV6-5, with D perhaps matching TRBD1 (6 bases). Germline V CDR1 and CDR2: MNHEY, SVGAGI. This CDR3 is 14 amino acids long. Trimming removed 5 bases at V and 1 base at J, with 11 bases between. CDR3 DNA sequence: TGTGCCAGCAGTCGGACAGTCAGTAACTATGGCTACACCTTC. Amino acids: CASSRTVSNYGYTF.

V usage is TRBV5-1 and J usage is TRBJ2-7, with D unclear. In germline, CDR1 is SGHRS, CDR2 YFSETQ. The CDR3 length is 14 residues. Trimming pared 1 base from V and 6 bases from J, leaving 14 bases between. The DNA for the CDR3 is TGCGCCAGCAGCTTGAGGCCTTCGGGTGGCGAGCAGTACTTC. It translates to CASSLRPSGGEQYF.

The chain has TRBV2 and TRBJ2-7; D may be TRBD1 (5 bases). CDR1 and CDR2 from the germline V gene are SNHLY and FYNNEI. V was pared by 2 bases and J by 1 base, with 6 bases between. This CDR3 has 13 amino acids. CDR3 DNA: TGTGCCAGCAGTGAAACAGGTTCCTACGAGCAGTACGTC. Translating it yields CASSETGSYEQYV.

J is TRBJ2-7 and V is TRBV7-2; 12 bases fit TRBD2. There are 19 residues in the CDR3. Per germline, CDR1 SGHTA and CDR2 FQGNSA. V lost 0 bases and J lost 6; bases outside the gene matches: 15. The DNA of the CDR3 is TGTGCCAGCAGCTTAGCGCTGGGCCTAGCGGGGGGGCGAGGGGGCGAGCAGTACTTC. Its translation: CASSLALGLAGGRGGEQYF.

This rearrangement joins TRBV7-3 to TRBJ2-6, with a weak D call TRBD1 (5 bases). In germline, CDR1 is SGHTA, CDR2 FQGTGA. The CDR3 spans 17 residues. V lost 1 base to trimming and J lost 2 bases, with 12 bases between them. The CDR3 DNA follows: TGTGCCAGCAGCTTAAATCCAGGGCATGCTGGGGCCAACGTCCTGACTTTC. This codes for CASSLNPGHAGANVLTF.